This T cell receptor beta chain originates from a study of blood T cell repertoires in COVID-19. Study as a whole: The origin of the acute and convalescent COVID-19 samples was the United States, Italy and Spain. PBMCs, B-cell-depleted T cells, or T cells were the source of the cDNA or gDNA that made up the material.

The CDR3 sequence is 14 residues long. Per the germline V gene, CDR1 is SGHRS and CDR2 is YFSETQ. The V and J ends lost 4 bases and 8 bases respectively, with 13 bases between them. Per the original data handling: Amplification of reference gene primers provided the estimated nucleated cell counts. The repertoire was sequenced with immunoSEQ multiplex PCR; TCRdb's copy has only in-frame clones and lacks some. V, J and clone size were drawn from that table, and D and trimming were deduced from the DNA. Of about 40,000 clones listed, 86% are singletons. The gene calls are TRBV5-1 and TRBJ1-6, with D possibly matching TRBD1 (6 bases). Sequenced material: peripheral blood. This TCR was sampled from a man aged 35 to 55 with active COVID-19. DNA for the CDR3: TGCGCCAGCAGCGCACAGGGTACCGATTCACCCCTCCACTTT. It translates to CASSAQGTDSPLHF.